A single T cell receptor (beta chain) is shown here with its context. Its antigen is unidentified. This sample is part of a study of vaccination and CD4 T cells after COVID-19. Study background: Post-vaccine sampling followed dose two by a median 72 days (range 14 to 241). Control cultures, each given a CEFX pool, an HIV-1 Nef pool, or no peptide, were included.

Cultured CD4+ T-cell DNA underwent Oncomine TCR Beta short-read sequencing. Genomic DNA was drawn out of CD4+ T cells grown in culture. TCRdb redid the calling of the PCR reads with MiXCR, one entry per CDR3 protein. The sample lists 8,000 to 9,500 distinct CDR3 sequences, 31% occurring once. Treatment here: roughly ten-day PBMC culture with coronavirus spike peptide pools or control peptides (ViraFEST assay). During the years 2011-2018, before the COVID-19 pandemic, the unexposed donor's CD4+ T cells were collected. PBMC cultures, at two million cells per well, received about 9.9 IU/ml IL-2 and approximately 10 ug/ml peptide pools. Notes on the study in general: The study examined relatively few convalescent patients and included no early post-infection timepoints.

The receptor was isolated from a human donor in good health. The sequenced sample was CD4+ T cells from blood, cultured in vitro.

CDR3 sequence: CATSTLTSGRGETQYF. CDR3 sequence (DNA): TGTGCCACCAGCACCCTGACTAGCGGGAGAGGCGAGACCCAGTACTTC. V and J are TRBV15 and TRBJ2-5; 12 bases are shared with TRBD2. Trimming took 4 bases from V and 5 from J; bases not matched to a gene: 8. Germline loops: CDR1 LNHNV, CDR2 YYDKDF (reference sequence). The CDR3 is 16 residues long.